A single sample is the source of the 2 T cell receptor beta chains below, sequenced in a study of blood T cells in healthy people across ages (dated by TCRdb to between 2014 and 2016). The method behind the library was 5' RACE. For sequencing, an Illumina HiSeq 2500 was employed. A second roughly 7 to 12 cycle PCR used a sample-barcoded 5' primer and a J-beta primer mix. The public reads were reanalyzed by TCRdb: fastp trimming at Q25, MiXCR alignment, in-frame beta chains only. For every CDR3 protein sequence, its rows merge into one entry that carries the most common genes and DNA. For this sample the table gives more than 600,000 distinct CDR3 sequences, of which about 25% were detected only once. 9.4% of the sample rests with the top ten. Separately, the same data were catalogued under a study of T cells of mothers and their children.

Source material: blood. The origin of the receptors is a boy younger than 18 in good health.

This clonotype was counted a few times. The chain combines TRBV15 with TRBJ2-5; TRBD2 matches at 9 bases. The DNA end is more similar to TRBJ2-7, so the J call may be wrong. Germline V lookup: CDR1 LNHNV, CDR2 YYDKDF (reference sequence). The CDR3 is 16 residues long. CDR3 amino acids: CATSRDRSGGEYEQYF. In nucleotides, the CDR3 is TGTGCCACCAGCAGAGATCGTAGCGGGGGCGAATACGAGCAGTACTTC.

This clonotype appeared a few times. The CDR3 ends on some other residue instead of the conserved phenylalanine or tryptophan, so this is likely a read error. The chain employs TRBV9 and TRBJ2-3, with 8 bases matching TRBD2. The V gene end was trimmed by 4 bases and the J gene end by 4 bases; junction bases not matched to a gene: 8. The CDR3 length is 15 residues. Germline CDR1 SGDLS, CDR2 YYNGEE. CDR3: CASSSGGPSADTQYV. The CDR3, as DNA: TGTGCCAGCAGCTCGGGGGGGCCTTCGGCAGATACGCAGTATGTT.